This T cell receptor (beta chain) comes out of a study of OX40 agonist ivuxolimab in advanced cancers. About the research overall: Partial responses occurred in Three dose-escalation patients, one with hepatocellular carcinoma and two with cutaneous melanoma.

The V segment lost 5 bases and the J segment 7 bases; nucleotides outside the gene matches: 7. CDR1 and CDR2 from the germline V gene are SGHTA and FQGNSA. The CDR3 runs to 15 residues. The table came from immunoSEQ multiplex PCR; TCRdb's copy has only in-frame clones and leaves some out. The repertoire holds 35,000 to 45,000 clones, with over 70% as singletons. The chain employs TRBV7-2 and TRBJ1-4; the match to TRBD1 covers 10 bases. This receptor was identified in an adult with an advanced solid tumor such as melanoma, head and neck, liver or kidney cancer. The specimen was CD4+ or CD8+ T cells sorted from blood, collected in a trial of the OX40 agonist ivuxolimab. The CDR3 sequence is CASSRTGGASEKLFF. CDR3 bases: TGTGCCAGCAGCCGGACAGGGGGGGCTAGTGAAAAACTGTTTTTT.